The rows below give T cell receptor beta chains drawn from one sample of a study of T cell responses to AZD1222 COVID-19 vaccine. The repertoire was sequenced with immunoSEQ multiplex PCR; TCRdb's copy has only in-frame clones and lacks some. Here the sample spans some 140,000 clones, less than 90% being singletons. This material consisted of peripheral blood, taken on day 0 of AZD1222 vaccination. The receptors derive from an adult in good health. CDR3s include the opening cysteine and the closing phenylalanine or tryptophan. The D gene is left open where the match is weak. Size is stated for part of the rows, as once, few or many counts, or as a class when the clone is expanded.

CASSPFGGLKGNTIYF,TGTGCCAGCTCACCATTTGGGGGCCTTAAGGGAAACACCATATATTTT,-,TRBJ1-3,-,TRBV18
CASSIQGHNSPLHF,TGTGCCAGCAGTATACAGGGACATAATTCACCCCTCCACTTT,-,TRBJ1-6,-,TRBV7-9
CASSLGQGHSQFF,TGTGCCAGCAGCTTGGGCCAGGGGCATTCGCAGTTCTTC,-,TRBJ2-1,-,TRBV7-2
CASTRARAELNTEAFF,TGCGCCAGCACTAGGGCCAGGGCCGAACTGAACACTGAAGCTTTCTTT,-,TRBJ1-1,-,TRBV23-1
CASSLAAGSYEQYF,TGTGCCAGCAGCTTAGCTGCGGGGTCCTACGAGCAGTACTTC,-,TRBJ2-7,-,TRBV7-2
CASSLDLGRETQYF,TGTGCCAGCAGCTTAGATTTAGGGAGAGAGACCCAGTACTTC,-,TRBJ2-5,-,TRBV11-2
CASSYQDYNEQFF,TGTGCCAGCAGTTACCAGGACTACAATGAGCAGTTCTTC,-,TRBJ2-1,-,TRBV6-2/TRBV6-3
CASSLAGLSNYGYTF,TGTGCCAGCAGCCTGGCGGGACTGTCTAACTATGGCTACACCTTC,-,TRBJ1-2,-,TRBV9
CASRPGGGTAGSYGYTF,TGTGCCAGCAGACCGGGAGGTGGGACAGCGGGATCCTATGGCTACACCTTC,TRBD1,TRBJ1-2,-,TRBV28
CAIQGDSTEAFF,TGTGCCATCCAAGGCGATTCCACTGAAGCTTTCTTT,-,TRBJ1-1,-,TRBV10-3
CASSEEGTPQETQYF,TGTGCCAGCAGTGAAGAAGGGACGCCCCAAGAGACCCAGTACTTC,-,TRBJ2-5,-,TRBV2
CASSEGRGKANEKLFF,TGTGCCAGCAGCGAGGGTAGGGGAAAGGCTAATGAAAAACTGTTTTTT,-,TRBJ1-4,-,TRBV7-9
CSVEALGGELFF,TGCAGCGTTGAAGCCCTAGGGGGGGAGCTGTTTTTT,-,TRBJ2-2,-,TRBV29-1
CASRREGANTIYF,TGTGCCAGCAGGCGGGAGGGGGCAAACACCATATATTTT,TRBD1,TRBJ1-3,-,TRBV6-5
CASSLGQARETQYF,TGTGCCAGCAGCCTGGGACAGGCAAGAGAGACCCAGTACTTC,TRBD1,TRBJ2-5,few,TRBV7-8
CASSLGRQETQYF,TGTGCCAGCAGCTTAGGCAGACAAGAGACCCAGTACTTC,-,TRBJ2-5,-,TRBV7-2
CASSQDFERGNTGELFF,TGCGCCAGCAGCCAAGATTTTGAGCGGGGGAACACCGGGGAGCTGTTTTTT,TRBD2,TRBJ2-2,many,TRBV4-3
CASSEGGITIYGYTF,TGTGCCAGCAGTGAAGGGGGGATAACTATCTATGGCTACACCTTC,-,TRBJ1-2,once,TRBV2
CASSPDAGYTF,TGTGCCAGCAGTCCGGACGCCGGCTACACCTTC,-,TRBJ1-2,-,TRBV12-3/TRBV12-4
CASGGGYEQYF,TGTGCCAGCGGGGGGGGCTACGAGCAGTACTTC,TRBD2,TRBJ2-7,-,TRBV11-2
CASSSRGHRSRGYTF,TGTGCCAGCAGTTCACGGGGACATCGGTCGAGAGGCTACACCTTC,-,TRBJ1-2,few,TRBV6-5
CASSEDRATGGYTF,TGTGCCAGCAGTGAGGACAGGGCCACTGGCGGCTACACCTTC,TRBD1,TRBJ1-2,-,TRBV6-4
CASSELPSGQGRDEQYF,TGTGCCAGCAGTGAATTACCCTCCGGACAGGGGAGAGACGAGCAGTACTTC,TRBD1,TRBJ2-7,-,TRBV25-1
CSVRGEGRLAEQFF,TGCAGCGTTCGCGGCGAGGGGCGACTAGCTGAGCAGTTCTTC,TRBD2,TRBJ2-1,-,TRBV29-1
CASSPPGTGSDTQYF,TGTGCCAGCAGCCCCCCCGGGACAGGATCAGATACGCAGTATTTT,TRBD1,TRBJ2-3,-,TRBV13
CASSEDRSTEAFF,TGTGCCAGCAGTGAAGACAGGTCCACTGAAGCTTTCTTT,-,TRBJ1-1,-,TRBV2
CASSYPAGEQYF,TGTGCCAGCAGTTATCCTGCGGGGGAGCAGTACTTC,-,TRBJ2-7,-,TRBV7-2
CASSFGTGVYNEQFF,TGTGCCAGCAGCTTTGGGACAGGGGTCTACAATGAGCAGTTCTTC,TRBD1,TRBJ2-1,-,TRBV5-6
CASSYGQGTYSNQPQHF,TGTGCCAGCAGTTACGGACAGGGGACTTATAGCAATCAGCCCCAGCATTTT,TRBD1,TRBJ1-5,-,TRBV6-2/TRBV6-3
CASSDRQGSYNSPLHF,TGTGCCAGCAGTGACCGACAGGGGTCCTATAATTCACCCCTCCACTTT,TRBD1,TRBJ1-6,-,TRBV6-2/TRBV6-3
CASSNPEGATNTEAFF,TGTGCCAGCTCAAACCCGGAGGGGGCCACGAACACTGAAGCTTTCTTT,-,TRBJ1-1,-,TRBV21-1
CASSFSSDLTNTEAFF,TGCGCCAGCAGCTTTTCTTCAGATTTAACGAACACTGAAGCTTTCTTT,-,TRBJ1-1,-,TRBV4-1
CASSLVGTSYEQYF,TGTGCCAGCAGCTTAGTTGGGACGTCCTACGAGCAGTACTTC,-,TRBJ2-7,-,TRBV7-2
CASSSGQPNQPQHF,TGTGCCAGCAGCTCGGGACAGCCTAATCAGCCCCAGCATTTT,TRBD1,TRBJ1-5,-,TRBV7-2
CASSPSGSGGPQWEQFF,TGTGCCAGCAGCCCCTCGGGTAGCGGGGGGCCTCAATGGGAGCAGTTCTTC,TRBD2,TRBJ2-1,-,TRBV7-9
CASSRDRGEGYTF,TGTGCCAGCAGCCGCGACAGGGGAGAGGGCTACACCTTC,TRBD1,TRBJ1-2,-,TRBV11-3
CASSLYFEAFF,TGTGCCAGCAGTTTATACTTTGAAGCTTTCTTT,-,TRBJ1-1,-,TRBV12-3/TRBV12-4
CSVRGQGESTEAFF,TGCAGCGTTCGAGGACAGGGGGAGTCCACTGAAGCTTTCTTT,TRBD1,TRBJ1-1,-,TRBV29-1
CASSPMTGGNEKLFF,TGTGCCAGCAGCCCGATGACAGGGGGAAACGAAAAACTGTTTTTT,TRBD1,TRBJ1-4,-,TRBV5-4
CASSLDYGYGYTF,TGCGCCAGCAGCCTGGACTACGGCTATGGCTACACCTTC,-,TRBJ1-2,-,TRBV4-3
CASSLVIAENEKLFF,TGTGCCAGCAGCTTAGTGATTGCAGAAAATGAAAAACTGTTTTTT,-,TRBJ1-4,-,TRBV7-9
CASSTWDGGNTIYF,TGTGCCAGTAGTACCTGGGACGGTGGGAACACCATATATTTT,-,TRBJ1-3,once,TRBV19
CASRPGGQETQYF,TGCGCCAGCAGGCCCGGGGGGCAAGAGACCCAGTACTTC,TRBD2,TRBJ2-5,-,TRBV5-1
CASSYGRDLYEQYF,TGTGCCAGCAGTTATGGCAGGGACCTCTACGAGCAGTACTTC,-,TRBJ2-7,-,TRBV6-2/TRBV6-3
CASSPYGNNNSPLHF,TGTGCCAGCTCACCATACGGGAACAATAATTCACCCCTCCACTTT,-,TRBJ1-6,-,TRBV18
CASSLAGGYGYTF,TGTGCCAGCAGCTTGGCAGGGGGCTATGGCTACACCTTC,TRBD1,TRBJ1-2,-,TRBV5-4
CASSTGYTIYF,TGTGCCAGTAGTACCGGGTACACCATATATTTT,-,TRBJ1-3,-,TRBV19
CASSARTGSYEQYF,TGTGCCAGCAGCGCGCGGACAGGGTCCTACGAGCAGTACTTC,TRBD1,TRBJ2-7,-,TRBV5-4
CASSSDSNQPQHF,TGTGCCAGCAGCAGCGATAGCAATCAGCCCCAGCATTTT,-,TRBJ1-5,-,TRBV28
CASSPDRVGGELFF,TGTGCCAGCAGCCCGGACAGGGTAGGCGGGGAGCTGTTTTTT,TRBD1,TRBJ2-2,-,TRBV6-4
CASSPQGNYGYTF,TGCGCCAGCAGCCCACAGGGTAACTATGGCTACACCTTC,-,TRBJ1-2,-,TRBV5-1
CASSQKKTGGGSTEAFF,TGCGCCAGCAGCCAAAAAAAAACAGGGGGCGGCAGCACTGAAGCTTTCTTT,TRBD1,TRBJ1-1,-,TRBV5-1
CAITRGGSGNTIYF,TGTGCCATCACGCGGGGGGGCTCTGGAAACACCATATATTTT,-,TRBJ1-3,-,TRBV10-3
CASSSGTRVMETQYF,TGTGCCAGCAGCTCTGGGACTAGAGTTATGGAGACCCAGTACTTC,TRBD2,TRBJ2-5,-,TRBV7-2
CASSPGREANYGYTF,TGTGCCAGCAGCCCGGGCCGGGAAGCTAACTATGGCTACACCTTC,-,TRBJ1-2,-,TRBV5-4
CASSYGTGVTEAFF,TGTGCCAGCAGCTATGGGACAGGGGTCACTGAAGCTTTCTTT,TRBD1,TRBJ1-1,-,TRBV6-2/TRBV6-3
CASSETGRGEAFF,TGTGCCAGCAGCGAGACAGGGAGGGGTGAAGCTTTCTTT,TRBD1,TRBJ1-1,-,TRBV9
CASSFRAAFQGVGYTF,TGTGCCAGCAGTTTCAGGGCAGCGTTTCAAGGAGTTGGCTACACCTTC,-,TRBJ1-2,-,TRBV28
CASSLGGEDGELFF,TGTGCCAGCAGCTTAGGAGGGGAGGACGGGGAGCTGTTTTTT,-,TRBJ2-2,few,TRBV11-3